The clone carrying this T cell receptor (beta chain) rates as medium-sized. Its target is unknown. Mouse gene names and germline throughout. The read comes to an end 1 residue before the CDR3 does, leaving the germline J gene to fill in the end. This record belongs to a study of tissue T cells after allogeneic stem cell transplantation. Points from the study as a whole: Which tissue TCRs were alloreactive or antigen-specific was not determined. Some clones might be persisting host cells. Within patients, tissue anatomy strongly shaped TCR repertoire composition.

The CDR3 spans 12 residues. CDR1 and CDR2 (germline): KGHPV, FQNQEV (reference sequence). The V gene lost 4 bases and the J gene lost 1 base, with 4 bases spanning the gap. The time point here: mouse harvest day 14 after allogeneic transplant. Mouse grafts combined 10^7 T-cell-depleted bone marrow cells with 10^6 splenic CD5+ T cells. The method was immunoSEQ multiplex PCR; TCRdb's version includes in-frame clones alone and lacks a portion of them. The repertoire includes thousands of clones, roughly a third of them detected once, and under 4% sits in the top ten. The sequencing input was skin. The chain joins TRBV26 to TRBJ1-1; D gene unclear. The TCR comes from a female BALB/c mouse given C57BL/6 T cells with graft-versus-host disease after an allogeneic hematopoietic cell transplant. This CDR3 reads CASSQGNTEVFF. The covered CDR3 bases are TGTGCCAGCAGTCAGGGGAACACAGAAGTCTTC.